This record looks at one TCR beta chain sequence and its context. Its antigen remains unidentified. PCR involved 60 Vbeta and 13 Jbeta primers. Sequencing used immunoSEQ multiplex PCR; TCRdb keeps in-frame clones, though not all of them. Among about 160,000 clones, around four fifths were seen once, and the ten largest hold approximately 1%. This specimen belongs to a study of cytomegalovirus exposure and HLA in healthy donors. Study summary: An earlier analysis found 117 million unique TCR beta sequences from around 180 million T cells. Study-level points and caveats: A later analysis linked a missense DCLRE1C variant to TCR beta V- and J-gene trimming. Most TCR sequences showed up rarely, but some public TCRs showed up in many donors. Segments of the TCR beta V type were, in most cases, productive about 90% or about 30% of the time in an earlier analysis.

The germline CDR1 and CDR2 sequences are SGHRS and YFSETQ. CDR3 size: 17 residues. Trimming cost V 3 bases and J 0 bases, with 13 bases left between them. The J gene is TRBJ2-6, the V gene TRBV5-1, with D possibly TRBD2 on 5 matching bases. This TCR was sampled from a girl under 10 years old in good health and CMV-seropositive. Material: PBMCs. This CDR3 is CASSWKRLSSGANVLTF. CDR3 DNA: TGCGCCAGCAGCTGGAAGCGGCTGAGCTCTGGGGCCAACGTCCTGACTTTC.